This T cell receptor (beta chain) was identified in a study of T cell responses to AZD1222 COVID-19 vaccine. Study-level findings and limits: The donor group comprised mostly white British people and more females; the analysis possibly underestimated clonal diversity.

Comments on this clone: The antigen remains unidentified.

Data came from immunoSEQ multiplex PCR; TCRdb stores just in-frame clones and leaves some out. The sample has 160,000 or so clones, approximately 94% seen once. The CDR3 spans 13 residues. CDR1 is SGHDN, CDR2 FVKESK, per germline. The V end lost 3 bases, the J end lost 7 bases, and 13 bases lay between the germline ends. The V gene is TRBV14, the J gene TRBJ2-7; D is ambiguous. This specimen consisted of peripheral blood, obtained 28 days after the second AZD1222 dose. This clonotype originated in an adult who received the AZD1222 COVID-19 vaccine. This CDR3 is CASSQGFGWEQYF. DNA of the CDR3: TGTGCCAGCAGCCAGGGATTTGGGTGGGAGCAGTACTTC.